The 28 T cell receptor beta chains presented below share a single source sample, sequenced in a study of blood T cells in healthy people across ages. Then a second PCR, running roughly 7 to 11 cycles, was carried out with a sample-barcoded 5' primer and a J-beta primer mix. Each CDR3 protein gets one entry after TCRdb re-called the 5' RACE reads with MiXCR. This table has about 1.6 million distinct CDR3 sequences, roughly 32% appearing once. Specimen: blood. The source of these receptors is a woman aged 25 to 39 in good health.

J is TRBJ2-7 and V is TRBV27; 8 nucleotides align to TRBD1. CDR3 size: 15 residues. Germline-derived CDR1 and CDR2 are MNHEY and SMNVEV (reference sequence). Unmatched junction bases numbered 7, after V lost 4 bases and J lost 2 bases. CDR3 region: CASSSRTGTTYEQYF. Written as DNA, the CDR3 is TGTGCCAGCAGTTCCCGGACAGGGACCACCTACGAGCAGTACTTC.

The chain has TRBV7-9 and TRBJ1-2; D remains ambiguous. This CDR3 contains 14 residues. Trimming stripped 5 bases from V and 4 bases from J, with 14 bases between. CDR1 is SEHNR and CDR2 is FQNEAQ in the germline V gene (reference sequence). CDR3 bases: TGTGCCAGCAGCCCATCAGCGTCGAGCTATGGCTACACCTTC. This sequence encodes CASSPSASSYGYTF.

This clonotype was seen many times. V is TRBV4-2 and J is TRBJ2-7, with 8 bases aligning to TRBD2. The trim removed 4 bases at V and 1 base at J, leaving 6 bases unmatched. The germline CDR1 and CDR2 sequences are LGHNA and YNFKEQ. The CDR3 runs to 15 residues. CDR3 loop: CASSPGAGGSYEQYF. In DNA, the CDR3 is TGTGCCAGCAGCCCTGGCGCGGGGGGATCCTACGAGCAGTACTTC.

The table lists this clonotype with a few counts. Written as DNA, the CDR3 is TGCAGTGCTGGGGGGGTAGCGGGAGTCCTCTCCTACGAGCAGTACTTC. Protein product: CSAGGVAGVLSYEQYF. The chain joins TRBV20-1 to TRBJ2-7; 9 bases are a match to TRBD2. V lost 5 bases, J lost 0 bases, and 11 bases stayed unmatched. This CDR3 is 16 amino acids long. The germline V gene encodes CDR1 DFQATT and CDR2 SNEGSKA (reference sequence).

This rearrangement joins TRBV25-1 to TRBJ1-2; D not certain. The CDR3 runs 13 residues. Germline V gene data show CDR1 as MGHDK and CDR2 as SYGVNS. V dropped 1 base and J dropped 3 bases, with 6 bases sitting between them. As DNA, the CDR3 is TGTGCCAGCAGTGAATGGGGTGACTATGGCTACACCTTC. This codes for CASSEWGDYGYTF.

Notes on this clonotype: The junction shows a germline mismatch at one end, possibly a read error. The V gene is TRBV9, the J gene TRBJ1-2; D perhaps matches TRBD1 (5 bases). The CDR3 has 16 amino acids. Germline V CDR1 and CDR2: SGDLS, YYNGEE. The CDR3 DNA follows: TGTACCAGCAGCGTCCAGGGTAGCGGGGATAACTATGGCTACACCTTC. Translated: CTSSVQGSGDNYGYTF.

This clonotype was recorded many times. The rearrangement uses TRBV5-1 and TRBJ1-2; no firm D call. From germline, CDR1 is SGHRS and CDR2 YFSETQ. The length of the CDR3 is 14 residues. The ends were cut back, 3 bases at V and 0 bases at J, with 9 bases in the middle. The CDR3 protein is CASSSGPANYGYTF. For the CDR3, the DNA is TGCGCCAGCAGCTCCGGACCCGCTAACTATGGCTACACCTTC.

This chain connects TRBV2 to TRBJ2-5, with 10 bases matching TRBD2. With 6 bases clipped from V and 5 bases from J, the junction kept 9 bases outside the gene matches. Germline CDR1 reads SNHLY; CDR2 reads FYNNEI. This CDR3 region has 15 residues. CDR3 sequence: CASRLSSGSFETQYF. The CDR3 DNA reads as TGTGCCAGCAGACTGTCTAGCGGGAGTTTCGAGACCCAGTACTTC.

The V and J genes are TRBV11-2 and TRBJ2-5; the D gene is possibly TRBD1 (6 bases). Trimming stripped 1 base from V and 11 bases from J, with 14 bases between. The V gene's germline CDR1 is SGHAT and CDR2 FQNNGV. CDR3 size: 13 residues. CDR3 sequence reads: CASSLVWGQEQYF. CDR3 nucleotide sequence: TGTGCCAGCAGCTTAGTTTGGGGGCAGGAGCAGTACTTC.

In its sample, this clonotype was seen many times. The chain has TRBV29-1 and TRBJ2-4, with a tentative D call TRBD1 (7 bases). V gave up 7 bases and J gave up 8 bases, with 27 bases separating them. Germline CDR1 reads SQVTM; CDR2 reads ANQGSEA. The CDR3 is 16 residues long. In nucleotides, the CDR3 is TGCAGCGCCAGGACAGGTCCTACTTGGGGGGTCCACATTCAGTACTTC. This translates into CSARTGPTWGVHIQYF.

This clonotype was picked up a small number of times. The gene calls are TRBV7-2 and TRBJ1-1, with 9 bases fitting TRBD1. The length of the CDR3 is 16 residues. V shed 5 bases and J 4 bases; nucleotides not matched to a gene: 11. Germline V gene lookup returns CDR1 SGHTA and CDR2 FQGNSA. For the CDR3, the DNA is TGTGCCAGCAGCACCCGGACAGGGGCAGGGGGCACTGAAGCTTTCTTT. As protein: CASSTRTGAGGTEAFF.

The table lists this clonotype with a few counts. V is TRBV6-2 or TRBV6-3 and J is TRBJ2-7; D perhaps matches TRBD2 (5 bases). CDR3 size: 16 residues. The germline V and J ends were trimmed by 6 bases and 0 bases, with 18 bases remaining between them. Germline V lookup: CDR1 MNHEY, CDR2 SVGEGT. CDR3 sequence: CASSQEGLTSSYEQYF. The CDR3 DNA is TGTGCCAGCAGCCAGGAAGGACTTACCAGCTCCTACGAGCAGTACTTC.

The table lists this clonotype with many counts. The DNA for the CDR3 is TGCAGCGTGGAATCTAGGGTTAACTATGGCTACACCTTC. Translating gives CSVESRVNYGYTF. This chain joins TRBV29-1 and TRBJ1-2, with D unresolved. The ends were cut back, 6 bases at V and 1 base at J, with 12 bases in the middle. The length of the CDR3 is 13 residues. The germline CDR1 and CDR2 sequences are SQVTM and ANQGSEA.

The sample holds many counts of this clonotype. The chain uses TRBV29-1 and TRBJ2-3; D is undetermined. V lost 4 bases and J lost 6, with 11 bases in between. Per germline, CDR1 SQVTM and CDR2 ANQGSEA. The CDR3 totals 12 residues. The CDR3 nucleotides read TGCAGCGTTGCGACCGTTGGGGATACGCAGTATTTT. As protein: CSVATVGDTQYF.

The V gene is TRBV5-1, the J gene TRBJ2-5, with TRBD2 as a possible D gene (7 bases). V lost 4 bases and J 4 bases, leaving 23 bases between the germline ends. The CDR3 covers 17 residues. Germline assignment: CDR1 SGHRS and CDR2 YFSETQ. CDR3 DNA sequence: TGCGCCAGCAGCCTATCCTTGCTCGGGGGGCAGGGAGAGACCCAGTACTTC. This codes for CASSLSLLGGQGETQYF.

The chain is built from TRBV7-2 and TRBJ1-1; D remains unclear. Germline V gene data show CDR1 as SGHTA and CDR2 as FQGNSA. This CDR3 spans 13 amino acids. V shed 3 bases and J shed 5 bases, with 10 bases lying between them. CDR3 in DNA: TGTACCAGCAGCTTCCTCCCGGGGACTGAAGCTTTCTTT. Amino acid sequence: CTSSFLPGTEAFF.

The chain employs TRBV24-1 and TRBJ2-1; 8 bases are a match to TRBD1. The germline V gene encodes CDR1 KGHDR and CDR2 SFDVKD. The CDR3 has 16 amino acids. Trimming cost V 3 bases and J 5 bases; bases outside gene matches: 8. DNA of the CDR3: TGTGCCACCAGTGATCCCGGACGGACAGGGCACAATGAGCAGTTCTTC. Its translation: CATSDPGRTGHNEQFF.

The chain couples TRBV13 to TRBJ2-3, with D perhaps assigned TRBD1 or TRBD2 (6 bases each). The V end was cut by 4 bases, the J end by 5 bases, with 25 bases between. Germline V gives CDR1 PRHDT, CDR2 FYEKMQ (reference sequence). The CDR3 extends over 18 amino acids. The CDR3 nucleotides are TGTGCCAGCAGCTCCCCCTTAGGCGCGAGGGGGGCCCTAGATACGCAGTATTTT. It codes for CASSSPLGARGALDTQYF.

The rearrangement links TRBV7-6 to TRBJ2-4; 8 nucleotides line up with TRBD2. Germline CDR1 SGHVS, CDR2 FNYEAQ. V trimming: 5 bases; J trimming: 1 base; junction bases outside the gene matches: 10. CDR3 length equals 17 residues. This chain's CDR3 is CASSLSAGGTAKNIQYF. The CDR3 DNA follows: TGTGCCAGCAGCCTTTCGGCGGGAGGAACTGCCAAAAACATTCAGTACTTC.

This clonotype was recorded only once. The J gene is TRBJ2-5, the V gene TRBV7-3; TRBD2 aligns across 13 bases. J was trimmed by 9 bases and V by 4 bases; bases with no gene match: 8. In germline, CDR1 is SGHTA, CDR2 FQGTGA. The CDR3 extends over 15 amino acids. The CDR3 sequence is CASSSRTSGSEAQYF. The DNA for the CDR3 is TGTGCCAGCAGCTCCAGGACTAGCGGGAGTGAGGCCCAGTACTTC.

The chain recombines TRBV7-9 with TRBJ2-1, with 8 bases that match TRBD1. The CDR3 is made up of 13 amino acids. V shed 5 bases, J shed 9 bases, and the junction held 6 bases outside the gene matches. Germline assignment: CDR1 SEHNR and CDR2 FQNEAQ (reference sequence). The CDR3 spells CASSALQGGEQFF. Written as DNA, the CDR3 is TGTGCCAGCAGCGCCCTACAGGGGGGTGAGCAGTTCTTC. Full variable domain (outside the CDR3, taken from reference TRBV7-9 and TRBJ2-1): DTGVSQNPRHKITKRGQNVTFRCDPISEHNRLYWYRQTLGQGPEFLTYFQNEAQLEKSRLLSDRFSAERPKGSFSTLEIQRTEQGDSAMYLCASSALQGGEQFFGPGTRLTVL.

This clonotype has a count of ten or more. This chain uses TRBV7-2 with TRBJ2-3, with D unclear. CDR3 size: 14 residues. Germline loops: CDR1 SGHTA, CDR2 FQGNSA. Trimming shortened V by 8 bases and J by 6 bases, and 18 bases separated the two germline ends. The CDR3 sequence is CASLLAPGADTQYF. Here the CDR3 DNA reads TGTGCCAGCCTTTTAGCCCCCGGCGCGGATACGCAGTATTTT.

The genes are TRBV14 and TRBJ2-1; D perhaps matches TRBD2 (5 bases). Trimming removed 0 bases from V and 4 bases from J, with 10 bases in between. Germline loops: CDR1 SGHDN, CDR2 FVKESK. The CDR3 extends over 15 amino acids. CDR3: CASSQDSGWYNEQFF. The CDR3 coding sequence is TGTGCCAGCAGCCAAGACTCGGGGTGGTACAATGAGCAGTTCTTC.

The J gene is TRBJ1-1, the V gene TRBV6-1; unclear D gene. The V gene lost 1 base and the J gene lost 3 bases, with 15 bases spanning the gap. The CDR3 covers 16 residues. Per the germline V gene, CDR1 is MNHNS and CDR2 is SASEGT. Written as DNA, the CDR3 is TGTGCCAGCAGTGAAGGGGTTTACACGGAGGACACTGAAGCTTTCTTT. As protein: CASSEGVYTEDTEAFF.

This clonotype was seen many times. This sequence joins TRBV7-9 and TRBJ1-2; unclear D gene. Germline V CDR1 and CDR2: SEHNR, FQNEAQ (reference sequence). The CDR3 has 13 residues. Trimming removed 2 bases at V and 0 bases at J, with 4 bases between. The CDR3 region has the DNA TGTGCCAGCAGCTTACCAGCTAACTATGGCTACACCTTC. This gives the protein CASSLPANYGYTF.

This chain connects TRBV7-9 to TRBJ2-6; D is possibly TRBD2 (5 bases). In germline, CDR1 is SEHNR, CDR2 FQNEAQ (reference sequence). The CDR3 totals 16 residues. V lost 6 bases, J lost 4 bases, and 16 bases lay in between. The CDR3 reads CASSTYGVLGANVLTF. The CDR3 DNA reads TGTGCCAGCAGTACCTACGGGGTACTAGGGGCCAACGTCCTGACTTTC.

CDR3 protein: CSGRGGEHDNEQFF. CDR3 in DNA: TGCAGCGGTCGCGGAGGGGAACACGACAATGAGCAGTTCTTC. V gene TRBV29-1 combines with J gene TRBJ2-1, with D perhaps matching TRBD2 (6 bases). V lost 7 bases, J lost 5 bases, and 18 bases lay in between. Per germline, CDR1 SQVTM and CDR2 ANQGSEA. CDR3 size: 14 residues.

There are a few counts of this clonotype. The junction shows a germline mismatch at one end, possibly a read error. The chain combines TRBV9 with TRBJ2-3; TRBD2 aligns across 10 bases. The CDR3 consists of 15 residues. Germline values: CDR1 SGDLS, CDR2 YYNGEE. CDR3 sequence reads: CVSSESGGAADTQYF. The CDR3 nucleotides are TGTGTCAGCAGCGAAAGCGGGGGGGCGGCAGATACGCAGTATTTT.